Reported below is one T cell receptor beta chain. TCRdb keeps only in-frame clones here, not all; method: immunoSEQ multiplex PCR. The sample lists around 110,000 clones; more than 70% were seen once. This record comes from a study of radiotherapy plus CTLA-4 blockade in lung cancer. V was shortened by 2 bases and J by 2 bases, with 9 bases between the two germline ends. Germline V lookup: CDR1 SGHAT, CDR2 FQNNGV. The CDR3 spans 14 residues. Sequences were derived from peripheral blood, sampled from a patient treated with radiotherapy plus ipilimumab. This clonotype was sampled from a human donor with non-small cell lung cancer that progressed on radiotherapy plus ipilimumab. Some clones in this sample may be carry-over from other donors' samples. The chain combines TRBV11-2 with TRBJ1-2; unclear D gene. The CDR3 protein is CASSLRFVNYGYTF. CDR3 nucleotide sequence: TGTGCCAGCAGCTTACGCTTTGTGAACTATGGCTACACCTTC.